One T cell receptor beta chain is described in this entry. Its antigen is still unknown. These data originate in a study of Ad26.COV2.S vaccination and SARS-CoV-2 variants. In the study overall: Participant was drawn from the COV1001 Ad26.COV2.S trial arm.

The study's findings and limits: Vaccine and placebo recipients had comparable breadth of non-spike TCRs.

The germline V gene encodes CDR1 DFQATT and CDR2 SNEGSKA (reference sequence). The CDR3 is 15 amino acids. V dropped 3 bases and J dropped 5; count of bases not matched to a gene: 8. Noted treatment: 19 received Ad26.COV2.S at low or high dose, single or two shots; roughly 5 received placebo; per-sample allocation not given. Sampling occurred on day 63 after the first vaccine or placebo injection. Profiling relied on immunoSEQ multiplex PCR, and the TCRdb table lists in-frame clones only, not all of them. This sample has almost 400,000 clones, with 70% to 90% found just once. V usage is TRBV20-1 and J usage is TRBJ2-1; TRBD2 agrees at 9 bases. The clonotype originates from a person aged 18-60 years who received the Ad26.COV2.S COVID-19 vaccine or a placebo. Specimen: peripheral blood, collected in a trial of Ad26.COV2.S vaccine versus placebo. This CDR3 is CSASKPRGGDNEQFF. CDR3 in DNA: TGCAGTGCTAGTAAGCCTCGCGGGGGGGACAATGAGCAGTTCTTC.